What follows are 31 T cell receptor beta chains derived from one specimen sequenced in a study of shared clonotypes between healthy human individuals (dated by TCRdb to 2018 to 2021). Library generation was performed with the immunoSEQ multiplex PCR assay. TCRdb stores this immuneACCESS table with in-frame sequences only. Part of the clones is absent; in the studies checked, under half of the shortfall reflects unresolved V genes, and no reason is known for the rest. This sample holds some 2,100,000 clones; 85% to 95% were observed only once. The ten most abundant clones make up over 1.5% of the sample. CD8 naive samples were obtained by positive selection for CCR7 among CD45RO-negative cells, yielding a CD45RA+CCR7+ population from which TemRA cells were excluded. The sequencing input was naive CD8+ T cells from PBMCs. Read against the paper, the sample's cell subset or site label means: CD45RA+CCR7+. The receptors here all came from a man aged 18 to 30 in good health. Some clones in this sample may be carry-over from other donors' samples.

The CDR3 protein is CASSLGRDGGNEQFF. The CDR3 bases are TGTGCCAGCAGCTTAGGGCGTGATGGGGGGAATGAGCAGTTCTTC. The rearrangement links TRBV7-6 to TRBJ2-1; D is perhaps TRBD2 (6 bases). This CDR3 spans 15 amino acids. Trimming cost V 1 base and J 7 bases, with 14 bases left between them. Germline lookup yields CDR1 SGHVS and CDR2 FNYEAQ. Combining the CDR3 with reference TRBV7-6 and TRBJ2-1 gives the whole variable domain GAGVSQSPRYKVTKRGQDVALRCDPISGHVSLYWYRQALGQGPEFLTYFNYEAQQDKSGLPNDRFSAERPEGSISTLTIQRTEQRDSAMYRCASSLGRDGGNEQFFGPGTRLTVL.

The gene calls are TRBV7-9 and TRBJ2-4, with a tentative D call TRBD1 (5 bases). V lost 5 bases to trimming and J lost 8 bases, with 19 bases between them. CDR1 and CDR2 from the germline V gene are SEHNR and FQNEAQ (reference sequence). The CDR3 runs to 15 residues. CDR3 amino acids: CASSPGLAGKDIQYF. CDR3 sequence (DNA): TGTGCCAGCAGCCCCGGTCTGGCAGGGAAAGACATTCAGTACTTC.

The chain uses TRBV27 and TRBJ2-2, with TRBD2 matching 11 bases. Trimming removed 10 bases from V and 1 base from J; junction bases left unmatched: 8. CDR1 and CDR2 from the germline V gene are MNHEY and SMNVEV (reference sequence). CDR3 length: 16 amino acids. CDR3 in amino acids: CATSRGTSGNTGELFF. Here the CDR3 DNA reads TGTGCCACCTCTAGGGGGACTAGCGGGAACACCGGGGAGCTGTTTTTT.

The CDR3, as DNA: TGCGCCAGCAGCCGAGGTAGCGGGAGGGTTTCTCATGAGCAGTTCTTC. This encodes CASSRGSGRVSHEQFF. This chain joins TRBV4-3 and TRBJ2-1, with TRBD2 identical over 11 bases. The CDR3 length is 16 residues. Trimming removed 4 bases from V and 8 bases from J; junction bases left unmatched: 10. Looked up from germline, CDR1 is LGHNA and CDR2 is YSLEER.

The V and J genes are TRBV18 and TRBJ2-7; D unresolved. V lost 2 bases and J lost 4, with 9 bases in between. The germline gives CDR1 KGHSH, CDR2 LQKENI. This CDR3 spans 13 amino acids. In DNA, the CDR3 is TGTGCCAGCTCACCAGGGGATGGGTACGAGCAGTACTTC. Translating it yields CASSPGDGYEQYF. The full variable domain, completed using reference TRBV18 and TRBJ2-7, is NAGVMQNPRHLVRRRGQEARLRCSPMKGHSHVYWYRQLPEEGLKFMVYLQKENIIDESGMPKERFSAEFPKEGPSILRIQQVVRGDSAAYFCASSPGDGYEQYFGPGTRLTVT.

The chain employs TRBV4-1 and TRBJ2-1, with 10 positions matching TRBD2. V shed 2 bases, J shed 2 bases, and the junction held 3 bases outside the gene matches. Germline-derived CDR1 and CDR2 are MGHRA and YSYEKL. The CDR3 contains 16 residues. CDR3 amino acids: CASSQLLAGPYNEQFF. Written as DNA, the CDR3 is TGCGCCAGCAGCCAATTACTAGCGGGACCCTACAATGAGCAGTTCTTC.

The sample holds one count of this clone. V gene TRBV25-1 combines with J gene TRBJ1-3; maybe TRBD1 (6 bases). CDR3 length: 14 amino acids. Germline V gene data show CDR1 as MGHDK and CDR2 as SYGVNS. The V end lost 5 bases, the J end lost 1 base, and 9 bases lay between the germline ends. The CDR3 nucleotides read TGTGCCAGCAGTACTCAGGGGTCTGGAAACACCATATATTTT. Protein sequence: CASSTQGSGNTIYF.

The CDR3 protein is CASSPYRQAGETQYF. CDR3 sequence (DNA): TGTGCCAGCAGCCCTTATAGACAGGCGGGCGAGACCCAGTACTTC. The genes are TRBV7-2 and TRBJ2-5, with D possibly being TRBD1 (6 bases). The CDR3 is 15 amino acids. The germline V gene has CDR1 SGHTA and CDR2 FQGNSA. V lost 5 bases and J lost 5, with 18 bases in between.

CDR3 sequence reads: CASSQEEFGTEAFF. The CDR3 nucleotides read TGCGCCAGCAGCCAAGAAGAGTTCGGCACTGAAGCTTTCTTT. This chain links TRBV4-1 with TRBJ1-1; D gene unclear. V lost 0 bases, J lost 4 bases, and 9 bases lay in between. Germline-derived CDR1 and CDR2 are MGHRA and YSYEKL. The CDR3 loop spans 14 amino acids.

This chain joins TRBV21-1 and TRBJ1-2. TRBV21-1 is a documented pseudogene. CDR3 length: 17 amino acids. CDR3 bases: TGTGCCAGTTCTAAGGTCAGGCAGGAGAGGTCTAACTATGGCTACACCTTC. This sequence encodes CASSKVRQERSNYGYTF.

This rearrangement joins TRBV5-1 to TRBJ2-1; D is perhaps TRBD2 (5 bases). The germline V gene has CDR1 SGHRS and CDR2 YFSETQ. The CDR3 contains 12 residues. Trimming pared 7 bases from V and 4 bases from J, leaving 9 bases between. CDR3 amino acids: CASGTGYNEQFF. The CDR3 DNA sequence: TGCGCCAGCGGTACGGGGTACAATGAGCAGTTCTTC.

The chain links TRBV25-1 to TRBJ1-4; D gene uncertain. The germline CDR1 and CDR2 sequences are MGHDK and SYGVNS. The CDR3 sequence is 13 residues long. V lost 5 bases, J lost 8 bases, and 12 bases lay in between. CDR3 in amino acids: CASSSGGREKLFF. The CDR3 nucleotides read TGTGCCAGCAGTTCTGGCGGAAGAGAAAAACTGTTTTTT.

The CDR3 loop reads CASSGIDSYEQYF. CDR3 DNA sequence: TGCGCCAGCAGCGGTATAGACAGTTACGAGCAGTACTTC. The rearrangement uses TRBV10-1 and TRBJ2-7; tentative D call: TRBD1 (5 bases). The CDR3 runs to 13 residues. CDR1 and CDR2 (germline): WNHNN, SYGVQD (reference sequence). Trimming took 6 bases from V and 4 from J, leaving 13 bases between them.

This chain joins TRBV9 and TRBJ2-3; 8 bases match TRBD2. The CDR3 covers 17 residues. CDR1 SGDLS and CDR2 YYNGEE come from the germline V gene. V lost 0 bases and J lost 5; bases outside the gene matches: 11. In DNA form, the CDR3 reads TGTGCCAGCAGCGTAGCTGGTAGCGGGGCCATGGGAGATACGCAGTATTTT. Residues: CASSVAGSGAMGDTQYF.

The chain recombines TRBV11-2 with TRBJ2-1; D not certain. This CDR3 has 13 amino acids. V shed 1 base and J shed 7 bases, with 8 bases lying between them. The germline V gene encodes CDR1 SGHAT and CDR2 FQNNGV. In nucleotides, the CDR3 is TGTGCCAGCAGCTTAGGACTTTTTAATGAGCAGTTCTTC. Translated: CASSLGLFNEQFF.

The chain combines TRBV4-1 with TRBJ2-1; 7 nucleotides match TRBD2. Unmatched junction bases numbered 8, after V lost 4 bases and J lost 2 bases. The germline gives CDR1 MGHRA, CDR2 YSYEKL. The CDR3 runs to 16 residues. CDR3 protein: CASSRGGTTAYNEQFF. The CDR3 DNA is TGCGCCAGCAGCCGCGGAGGGACTACAGCCTACAATGAGCAGTTCTTC.

The CDR3 region is CASSPGTAFSGANVLTF. In nucleotides, the CDR3 is TGTGCCAGCAGCCCCGGGACAGCCTTCTCTGGGGCCAACGTCCTGACTTTC. This rearrangement joins TRBV9 to TRBJ2-6; 7 nucleotides align to TRBD1. The germline CDR1 and CDR2 sequences are SGDLS and YYNGEE. The trim removed 4 bases at V and 0 bases at J, leaving 7 bases unmatched. The CDR3 covers 17 residues.

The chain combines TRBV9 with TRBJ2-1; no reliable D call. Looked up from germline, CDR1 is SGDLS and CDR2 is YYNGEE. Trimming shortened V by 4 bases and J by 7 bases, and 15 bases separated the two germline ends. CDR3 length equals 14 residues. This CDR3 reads CASSPEALRNEQFF. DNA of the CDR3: TGTGCCAGCAGCCCTGAGGCCCTTAGGAATGAGCAGTTCTTC.

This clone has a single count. For the CDR3, the DNA is TGTGCCAGCAGCGCCAGGGGGAACACTGAAGCTTTCTTT. It specifies CASSARGNTEAFF. This sequence joins TRBV7-6 and TRBJ1-1; a weak D match, TRBD1 (6 bases). Per the germline V gene, CDR1 is SGHVS and CDR2 is FNYEAQ. Trimming stripped 5 bases from V and 1 base from J, with 8 bases between. CDR3 length: 13 amino acids.

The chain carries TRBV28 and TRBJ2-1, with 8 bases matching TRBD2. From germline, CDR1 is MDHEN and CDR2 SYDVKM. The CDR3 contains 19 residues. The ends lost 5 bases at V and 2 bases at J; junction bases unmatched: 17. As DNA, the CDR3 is TGTGCCAGCAGTCTCTACCCCACTAGCGGAAGTATTCCCTACAATGAGCAGTTCTTC. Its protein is CASSLYPTSGSIPYNEQFF. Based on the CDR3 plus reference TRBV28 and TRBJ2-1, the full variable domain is DVKVTQSSRYLVKRTGEKVFLECVQDMDHENMFWYRQDPGLGLRLIYFSYDVKMKEKGDIPEGYSVSREKKERFSLILESASTNQTSMYLCASSLYPTSGSIPYNEQFFGPGTRLTVL.

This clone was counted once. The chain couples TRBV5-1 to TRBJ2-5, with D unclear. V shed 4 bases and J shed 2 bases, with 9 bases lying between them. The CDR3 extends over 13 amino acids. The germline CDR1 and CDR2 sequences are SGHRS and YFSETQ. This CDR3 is CASSGRLQETQYF. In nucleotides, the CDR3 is TGCGCCAGCAGCGGCAGATTACAAGAGACCCAGTACTTC.

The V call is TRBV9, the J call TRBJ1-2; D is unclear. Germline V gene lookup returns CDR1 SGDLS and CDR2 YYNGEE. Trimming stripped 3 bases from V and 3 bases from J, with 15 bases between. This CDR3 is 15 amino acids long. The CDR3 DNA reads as TGTGCCAGCAGCGACCGCCTGGGCGGGTACTATGGCTACACCTTC. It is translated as CASSDRLGGYYGYTF.

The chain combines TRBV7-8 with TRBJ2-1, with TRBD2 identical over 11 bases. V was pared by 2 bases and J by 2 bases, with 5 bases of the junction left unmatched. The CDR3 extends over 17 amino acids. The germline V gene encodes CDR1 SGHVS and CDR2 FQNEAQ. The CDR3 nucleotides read TGTGCCAGCAGCTTAAGAGGGACTAGCGGCCCCTACAATGAGCAGTTCTTC. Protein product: CASSLRGTSGPYNEQFF.

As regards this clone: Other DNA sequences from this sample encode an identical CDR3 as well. The CDR3 region is CASSLRTGDTEAFF. CDR3 DNA sequence: TGTGCCAGCAGCCTCAGGACTGGGGACACTGAAGCTTTCTTT. J is TRBJ1-1 and V is TRBV27; D unclear. CDR3 size: 14 residues. Germline assignment: CDR1 MNHEY and CDR2 SMNVEV (reference sequence). Trimming shortened V by 6 bases and J by 3 bases, and 14 bases separated the two germline ends.

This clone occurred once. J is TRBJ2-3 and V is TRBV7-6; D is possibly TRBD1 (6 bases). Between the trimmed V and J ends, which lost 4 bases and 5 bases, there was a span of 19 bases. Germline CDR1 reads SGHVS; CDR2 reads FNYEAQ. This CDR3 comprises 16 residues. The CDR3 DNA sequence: TGTGCCAGCAGCTCCCAGGGGCCAGGATCGCGAGATACGCAGTATTTT. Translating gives CASSSQGPGSRDTQYF.

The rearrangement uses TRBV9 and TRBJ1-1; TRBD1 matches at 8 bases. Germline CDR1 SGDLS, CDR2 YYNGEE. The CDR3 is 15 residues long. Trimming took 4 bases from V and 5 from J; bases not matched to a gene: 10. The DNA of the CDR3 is TGTGCCAGCAGCCCAGGGAGGACAGGGAGAACTGAAGCTTTCTTT. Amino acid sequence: CASSPGRTGRTEAFF.

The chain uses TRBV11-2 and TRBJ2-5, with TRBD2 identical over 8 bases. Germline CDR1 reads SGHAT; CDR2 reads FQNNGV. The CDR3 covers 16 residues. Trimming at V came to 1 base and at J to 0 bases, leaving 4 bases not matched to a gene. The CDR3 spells CASSLGSGVNQETQYF. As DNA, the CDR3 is TGTGCCAGCAGCTTAGGTAGCGGGGTGAACCAAGAGACCCAGTACTTC.

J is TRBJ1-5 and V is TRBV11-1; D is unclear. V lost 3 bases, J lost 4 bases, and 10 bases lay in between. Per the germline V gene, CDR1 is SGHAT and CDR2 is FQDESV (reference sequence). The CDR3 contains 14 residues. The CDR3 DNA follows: TGTGCCAGCAGCTTGGGTACGGGGAATCAGCCCCAGCATTTT. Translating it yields CASSLGTGNQPQHF.

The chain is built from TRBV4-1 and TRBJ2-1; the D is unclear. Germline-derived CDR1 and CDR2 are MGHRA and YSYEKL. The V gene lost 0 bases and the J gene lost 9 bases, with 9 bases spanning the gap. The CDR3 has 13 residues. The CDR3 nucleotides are TGCGCCAGCAGCCAAGAGGCCGGTGGTGAGCAGTTCTTC. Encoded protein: CASSQEAGGEQFF.

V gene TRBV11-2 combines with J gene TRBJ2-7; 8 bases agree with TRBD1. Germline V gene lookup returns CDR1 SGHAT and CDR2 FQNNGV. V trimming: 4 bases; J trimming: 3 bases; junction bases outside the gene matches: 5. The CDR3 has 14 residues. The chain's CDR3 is CASSSHTGGYEQYF. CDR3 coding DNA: TGTGCCAGCAGCTCGCATACAGGGGGCTACGAGCAGTACTTC.

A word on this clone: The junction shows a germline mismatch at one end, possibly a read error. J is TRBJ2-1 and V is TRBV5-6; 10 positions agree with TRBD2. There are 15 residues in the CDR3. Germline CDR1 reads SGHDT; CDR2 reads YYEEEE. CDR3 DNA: TGTGCCAGCAGCTTGGAAATGTTTGAGCGGGAGGGCAAGATCTTC. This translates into CASSLEMFEREGKIF.